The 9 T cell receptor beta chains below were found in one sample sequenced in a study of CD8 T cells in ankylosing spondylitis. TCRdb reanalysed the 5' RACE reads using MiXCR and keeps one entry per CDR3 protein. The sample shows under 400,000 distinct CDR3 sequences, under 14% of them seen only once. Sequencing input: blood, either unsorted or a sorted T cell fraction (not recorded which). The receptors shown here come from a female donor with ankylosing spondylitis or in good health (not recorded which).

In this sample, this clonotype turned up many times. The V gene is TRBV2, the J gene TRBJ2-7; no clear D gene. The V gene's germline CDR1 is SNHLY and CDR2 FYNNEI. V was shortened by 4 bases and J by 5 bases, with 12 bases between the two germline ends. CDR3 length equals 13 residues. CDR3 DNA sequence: TGTGCCAGCAGTGTATATGGGCAGAACGAGCAGTACTTC. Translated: CASSVYGQNEQYF.

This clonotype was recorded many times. CDR3: CASSLVQGRDSPLHF. The CDR3 DNA is TGTGCCAGCAGTCTGGTCCAGGGAAGGGATTCACCCCTCCACTTT. The rearrangement joins TRBV12-3 or TRBV12-4 to TRBJ1-6, with D perhaps matching TRBD1 (5 bases). The CDR3 consists of 15 residues. V gave up 5 bases and J gave up 8 bases, with 16 bases separating them.

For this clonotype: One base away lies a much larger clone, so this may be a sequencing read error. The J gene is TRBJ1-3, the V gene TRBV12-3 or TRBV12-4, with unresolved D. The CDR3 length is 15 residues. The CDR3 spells CASSLQAHSGNTINF. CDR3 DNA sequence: TGTGCCAGCAGTTTGCAGGCCCACTCTGGAAACACCATAAATTTT.

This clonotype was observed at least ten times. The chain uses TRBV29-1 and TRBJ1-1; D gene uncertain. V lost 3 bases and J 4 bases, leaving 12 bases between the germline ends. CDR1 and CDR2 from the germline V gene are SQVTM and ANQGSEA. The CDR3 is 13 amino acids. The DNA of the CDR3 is TGCAGCGTTGACGGGATCCGGGCCACTGAAGCTTTCTTT. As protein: CSVDGIRATEAFF.

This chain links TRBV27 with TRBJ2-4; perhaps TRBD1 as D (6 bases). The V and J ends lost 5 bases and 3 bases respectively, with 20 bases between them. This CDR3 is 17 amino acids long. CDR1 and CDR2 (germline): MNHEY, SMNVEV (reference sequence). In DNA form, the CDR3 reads TGTGCCAGCAGTCCCCTAAAGACAGGAGCCGTCAAAAACATTCAGTACTTC. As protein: CASSPLKTGAVKNIQYF.

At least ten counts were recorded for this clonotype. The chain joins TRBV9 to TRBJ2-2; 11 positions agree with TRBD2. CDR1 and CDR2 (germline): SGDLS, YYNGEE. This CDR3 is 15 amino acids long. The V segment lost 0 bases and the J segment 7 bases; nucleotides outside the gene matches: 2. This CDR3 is CASSVGLAGHGELFF. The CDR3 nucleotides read TGTGCCAGCAGCGTAGGACTAGCGGGGCACGGGGAGCTGTTTTTT.

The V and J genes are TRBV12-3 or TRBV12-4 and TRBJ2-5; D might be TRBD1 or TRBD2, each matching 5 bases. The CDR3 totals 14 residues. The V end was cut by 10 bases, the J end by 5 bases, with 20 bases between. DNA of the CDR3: TGTGCCACTCTGAGGTCGGGGTCAGGGGAGACCCAGTACTTC. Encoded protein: CATLRSGSGETQYF.

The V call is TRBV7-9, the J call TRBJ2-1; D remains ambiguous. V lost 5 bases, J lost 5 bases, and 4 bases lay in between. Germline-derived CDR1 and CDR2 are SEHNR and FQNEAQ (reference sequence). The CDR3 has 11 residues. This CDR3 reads CASSDNNEQFF. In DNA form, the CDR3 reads TGTGCCAGCAGCGACAACAATGAGCAGTTCTTC.

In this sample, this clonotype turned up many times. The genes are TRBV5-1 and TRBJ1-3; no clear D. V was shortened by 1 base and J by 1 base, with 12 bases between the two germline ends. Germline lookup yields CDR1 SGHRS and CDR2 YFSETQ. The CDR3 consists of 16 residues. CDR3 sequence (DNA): TGCGCCAGCAGCTTGATGGGAGGGCATTCTGGAAACACCATATATTTT. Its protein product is CASSLMGGHSGNTIYF. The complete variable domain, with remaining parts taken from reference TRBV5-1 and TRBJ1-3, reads KAGVTQTPRYLIKTRGQQVTLSCSPISGHRSVSWYQQTPGQGLQFLFEYFSETQRNKGNFPGRFSGRQFSNSRSEMNVSTLELGDSALYLCASSLMGGHSGNTIYFGEGSWLTVV.